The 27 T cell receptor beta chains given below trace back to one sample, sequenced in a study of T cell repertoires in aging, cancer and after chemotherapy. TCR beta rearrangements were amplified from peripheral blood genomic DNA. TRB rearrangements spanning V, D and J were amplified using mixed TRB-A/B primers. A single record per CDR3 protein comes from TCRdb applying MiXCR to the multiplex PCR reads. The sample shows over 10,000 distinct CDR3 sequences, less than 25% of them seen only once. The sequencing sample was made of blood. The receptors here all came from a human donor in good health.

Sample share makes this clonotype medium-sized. The CDR3 loop reads CASSIGWTSGGTDTQYF. In DNA, the CDR3 is TGTGCCAGTAGTATCGGGTGGACTAGCGGGGGGACAGATACGCAGTATTTT. This chain uses TRBV19 with TRBJ2-3, with 14 bases matching TRBD2. CDR1 is LNHDA and CDR2 is SQIVND in the germline V gene (reference sequence). Trimming cost V 3 bases and J 3 bases; bases outside gene matches: 5. The CDR3 totals 17 residues.

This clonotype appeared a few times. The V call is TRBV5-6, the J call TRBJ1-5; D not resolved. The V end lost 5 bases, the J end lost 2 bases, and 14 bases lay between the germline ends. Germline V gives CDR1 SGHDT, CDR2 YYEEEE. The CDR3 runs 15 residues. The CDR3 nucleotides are TGTGCCAGCAGTCCGTGGATTTCTGGCAATCAGCCCCAGCATTTT. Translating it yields CASSPWISGNQPQHF.

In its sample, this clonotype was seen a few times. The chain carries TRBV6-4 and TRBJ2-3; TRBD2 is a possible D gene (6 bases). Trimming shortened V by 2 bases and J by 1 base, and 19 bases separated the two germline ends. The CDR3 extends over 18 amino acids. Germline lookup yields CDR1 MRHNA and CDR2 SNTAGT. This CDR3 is CASSDPNLVGEGTDTQYF. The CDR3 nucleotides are TGTGCCAGCAGTGACCCCAACTTGGTGGGGGAGGGCACAGATACGCAGTATTTT.

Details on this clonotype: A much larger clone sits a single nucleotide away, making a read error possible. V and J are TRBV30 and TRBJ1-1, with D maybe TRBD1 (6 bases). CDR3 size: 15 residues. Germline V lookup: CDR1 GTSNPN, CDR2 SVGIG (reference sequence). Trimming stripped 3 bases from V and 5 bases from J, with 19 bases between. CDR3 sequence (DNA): TGTGCCTGGAGAATAAGGGACAACTCACGAACTGAAGCTTTCTTT. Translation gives CAWRIRDNSRTEAFF.

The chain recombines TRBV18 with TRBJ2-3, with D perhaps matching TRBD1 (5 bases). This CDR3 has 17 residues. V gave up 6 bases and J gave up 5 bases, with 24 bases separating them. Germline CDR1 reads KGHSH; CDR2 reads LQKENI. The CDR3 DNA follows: TGTGCCAGCTCTGCCCATTCCGCGCCAAGTCAGGGAGATACGCAGTATTTT. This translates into CASSAHSAPSQGDTQYF.

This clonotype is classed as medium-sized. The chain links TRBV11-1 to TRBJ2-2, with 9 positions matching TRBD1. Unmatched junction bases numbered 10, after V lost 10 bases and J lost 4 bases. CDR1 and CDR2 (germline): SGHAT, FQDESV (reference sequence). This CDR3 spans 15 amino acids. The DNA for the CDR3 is TGTGCCACAAAGATGGACAGGGGTGCCACCGGGGAGCTGTTTTTT. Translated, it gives CATKMDRGATGELFF.

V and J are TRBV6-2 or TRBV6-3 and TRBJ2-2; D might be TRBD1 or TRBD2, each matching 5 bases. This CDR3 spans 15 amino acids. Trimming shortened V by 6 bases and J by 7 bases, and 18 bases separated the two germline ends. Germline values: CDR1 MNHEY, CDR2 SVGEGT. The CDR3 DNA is TGTGCCAGCAGCCCGGGACCACTTTGGCGCGGGGAGCTGTTTTTT. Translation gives CASSPGPLWRGELFF.

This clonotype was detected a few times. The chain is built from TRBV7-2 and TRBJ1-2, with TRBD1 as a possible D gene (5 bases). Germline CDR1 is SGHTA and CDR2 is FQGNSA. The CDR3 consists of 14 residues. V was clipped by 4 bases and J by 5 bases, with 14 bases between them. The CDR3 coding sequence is TGTGCCAGCAGCTCGTATGGGGGGGGATATGGCTACACCTTC. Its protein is CASSSYGGGYGYTF.

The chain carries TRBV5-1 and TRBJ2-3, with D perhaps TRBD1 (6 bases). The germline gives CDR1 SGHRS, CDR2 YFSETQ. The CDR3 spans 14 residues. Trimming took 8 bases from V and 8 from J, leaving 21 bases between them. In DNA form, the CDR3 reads TGCGCCAGTACCCCACAAGGACAGATGGGTACGCAGTATTTT. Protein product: CASTPQGQMGTQYF.

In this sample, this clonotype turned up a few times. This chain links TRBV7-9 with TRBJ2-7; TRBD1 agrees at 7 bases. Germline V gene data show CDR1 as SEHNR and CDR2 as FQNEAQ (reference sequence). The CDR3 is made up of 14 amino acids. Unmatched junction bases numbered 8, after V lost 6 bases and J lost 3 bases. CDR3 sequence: CASSIRDSYYEQYF. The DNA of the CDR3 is TGTGCCAGCAGTATCCGGGACAGCTACTACGAGCAGTACTTC.

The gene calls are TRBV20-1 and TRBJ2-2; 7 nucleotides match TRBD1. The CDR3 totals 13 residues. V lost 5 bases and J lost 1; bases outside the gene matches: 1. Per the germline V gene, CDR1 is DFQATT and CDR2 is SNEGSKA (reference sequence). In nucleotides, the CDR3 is TGCAGTGCTTGGACAGGGAACACCGGGGAGCTGTTTTTT. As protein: CSAWTGNTGELFF.

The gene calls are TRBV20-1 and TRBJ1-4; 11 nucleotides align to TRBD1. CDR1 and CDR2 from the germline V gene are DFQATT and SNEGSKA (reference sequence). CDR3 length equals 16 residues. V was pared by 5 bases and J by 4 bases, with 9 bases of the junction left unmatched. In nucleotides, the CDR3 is TGCAGTGCTCAATTAGGGACAGGGGGAATTAATGAAAAACTGTTTTTT. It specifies CSAQLGTGGINEKLFF.

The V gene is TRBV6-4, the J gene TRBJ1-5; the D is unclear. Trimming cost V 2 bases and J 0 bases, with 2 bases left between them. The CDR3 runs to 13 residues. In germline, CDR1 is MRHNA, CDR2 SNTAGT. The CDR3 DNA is TGTGCCAGCAGTGACAATAGCAATCAGCCCCAGCATTTT. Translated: CASSDNSNQPQHF.

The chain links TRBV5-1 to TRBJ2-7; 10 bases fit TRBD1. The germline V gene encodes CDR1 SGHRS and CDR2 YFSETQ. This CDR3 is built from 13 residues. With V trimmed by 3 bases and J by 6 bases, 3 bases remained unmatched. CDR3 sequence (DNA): TGCGCCAGCAGCTCGACAGGGGGCGGCGAGCAGTACTTC. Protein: CASSSTGGGEQYF.

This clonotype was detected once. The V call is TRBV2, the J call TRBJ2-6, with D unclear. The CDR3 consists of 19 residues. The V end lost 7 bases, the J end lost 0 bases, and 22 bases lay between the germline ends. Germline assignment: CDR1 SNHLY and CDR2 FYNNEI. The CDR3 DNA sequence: TGTGCCAGCATTACGCTTAGGCCTAACTCGTCCTCTGGGGCCAACGTCCTGACTTTC. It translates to CASITLRPNSSSGANVLTF. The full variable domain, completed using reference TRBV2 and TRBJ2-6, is EPEVTQTPSHQVTQMGQEVILRCVPISNHLYFYWYRQILGQKVEFLVSFYNNEISEKSEIFDDQFSVERPDGSNFTLKIRSTKLEDSAMYFCASITLRPNSSSGANVLTFGAGSRLTVL.

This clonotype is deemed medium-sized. The CDR3 DNA reads as TGTGCCAGCAGTCCGAGGACGGTTAACTATGGCTACACCTTC. This translates into CASSPRTVNYGYTF. This rearrangement joins TRBV27 to TRBJ1-2; D uncertain. Germline V gives CDR1 MNHEY, CDR2 SMNVEV (reference sequence). The V gene lost 5 bases and the J gene lost 1 base, with 11 bases spanning the gap. This CDR3 is 14 amino acids long.

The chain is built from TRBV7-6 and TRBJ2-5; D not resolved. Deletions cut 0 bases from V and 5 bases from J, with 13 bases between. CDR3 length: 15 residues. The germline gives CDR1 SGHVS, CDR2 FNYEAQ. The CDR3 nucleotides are TGTGCCAGCAGCTTAGCGCCAGTAGGGATGGAGACCCAGTACTTC. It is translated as CASSLAPVGMETQYF.

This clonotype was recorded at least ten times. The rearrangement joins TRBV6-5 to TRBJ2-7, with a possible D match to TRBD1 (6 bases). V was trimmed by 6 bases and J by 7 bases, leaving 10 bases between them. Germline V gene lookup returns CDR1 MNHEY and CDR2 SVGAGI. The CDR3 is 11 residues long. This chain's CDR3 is CASRTGLEQYF. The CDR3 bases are TGTGCCAGCAGAACAGGGTTGGAGCAGTACTTC.

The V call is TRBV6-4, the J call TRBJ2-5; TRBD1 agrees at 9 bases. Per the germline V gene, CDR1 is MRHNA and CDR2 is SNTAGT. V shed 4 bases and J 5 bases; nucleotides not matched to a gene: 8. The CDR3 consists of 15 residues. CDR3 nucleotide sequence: TGTGCCAGCAGTGCGGATACAGGGGGCCGGGAGACCCAGTACTTC. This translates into CASSADTGGRETQYF.

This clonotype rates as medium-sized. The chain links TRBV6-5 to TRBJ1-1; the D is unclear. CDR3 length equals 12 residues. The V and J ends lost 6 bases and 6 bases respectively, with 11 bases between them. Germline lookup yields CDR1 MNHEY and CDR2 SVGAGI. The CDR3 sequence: CASSPSFPEAFF. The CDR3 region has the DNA TGTGCCAGCAGCCCCTCATTCCCTGAAGCTTTCTTT.

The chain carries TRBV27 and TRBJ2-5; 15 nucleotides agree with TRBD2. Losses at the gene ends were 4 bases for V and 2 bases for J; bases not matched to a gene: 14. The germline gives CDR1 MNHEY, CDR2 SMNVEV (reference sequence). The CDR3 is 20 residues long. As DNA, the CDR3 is TGTGCCAGCAGTTCTTCAATCCCGGGACTAGCGGGGGGCGGTCAAGAGACCCAGTACTTC. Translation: CASSSSIPGLAGGGQETQYF.

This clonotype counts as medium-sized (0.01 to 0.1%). In DNA form, the CDR3 reads TGTGCCAGCAGCTTTGGGGGGGGCATCGATGAGCAGTTCTTC. It translates to CASSFGGGIDEQFF. The rearrangement links TRBV11-3 to TRBJ2-1, with D tentatively TRBD2 (7 bases). From germline, CDR1 is SGHNT and CDR2 YENEEA. Trimming took 3 bases from V and 8 from J, leaving 14 bases between them. This CDR3 is 14 amino acids long.

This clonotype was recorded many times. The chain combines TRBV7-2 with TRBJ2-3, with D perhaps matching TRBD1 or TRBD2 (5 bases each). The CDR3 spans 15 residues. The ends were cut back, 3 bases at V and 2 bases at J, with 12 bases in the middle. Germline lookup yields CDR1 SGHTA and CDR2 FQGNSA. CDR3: CASSFRDGLTDTQYF. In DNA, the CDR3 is TGTGCCAGCAGCTTCCGGGACGGACTCACAGATACGCAGTATTTT.

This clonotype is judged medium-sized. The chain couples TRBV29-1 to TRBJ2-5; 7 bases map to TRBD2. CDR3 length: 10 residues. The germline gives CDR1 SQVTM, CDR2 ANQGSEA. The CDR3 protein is CSGGGETQYF. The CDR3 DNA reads TGCAGTGGGGGAGGGGAGACCCAGTACTTC.

The CDR3 loop is CASSGRSSYNSPLHF. CDR3 in DNA: TGTGCCAGCAGCGGAAGGAGCTCCTATAATTCACCCCTCCACTTT. The V and J genes are TRBV6-5 and TRBJ1-6; D gene ambiguous. Germline CDR1 is MNHEY and CDR2 is SVGAGI. This CDR3 spans 15 amino acids. Trimming removed 6 bases from V and 0 bases from J, with 9 bases in between.

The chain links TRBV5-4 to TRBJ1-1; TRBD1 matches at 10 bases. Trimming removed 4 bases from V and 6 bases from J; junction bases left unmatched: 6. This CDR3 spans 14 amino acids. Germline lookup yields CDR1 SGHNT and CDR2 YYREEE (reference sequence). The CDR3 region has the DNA TGTGCCAGCAGCGGGGGGACAGGGGCTTCTGAAGCTTTCTTT. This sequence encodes CASSGGTGASEAFF.

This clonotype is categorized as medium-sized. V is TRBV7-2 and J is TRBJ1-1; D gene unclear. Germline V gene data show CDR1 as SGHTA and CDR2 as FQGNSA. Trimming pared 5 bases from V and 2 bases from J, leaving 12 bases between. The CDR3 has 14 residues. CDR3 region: CASSRQRLNTEAFF. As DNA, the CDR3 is TGTGCCAGCAGCCGTCAGAGACTCAACACTGAAGCTTTCTTT.